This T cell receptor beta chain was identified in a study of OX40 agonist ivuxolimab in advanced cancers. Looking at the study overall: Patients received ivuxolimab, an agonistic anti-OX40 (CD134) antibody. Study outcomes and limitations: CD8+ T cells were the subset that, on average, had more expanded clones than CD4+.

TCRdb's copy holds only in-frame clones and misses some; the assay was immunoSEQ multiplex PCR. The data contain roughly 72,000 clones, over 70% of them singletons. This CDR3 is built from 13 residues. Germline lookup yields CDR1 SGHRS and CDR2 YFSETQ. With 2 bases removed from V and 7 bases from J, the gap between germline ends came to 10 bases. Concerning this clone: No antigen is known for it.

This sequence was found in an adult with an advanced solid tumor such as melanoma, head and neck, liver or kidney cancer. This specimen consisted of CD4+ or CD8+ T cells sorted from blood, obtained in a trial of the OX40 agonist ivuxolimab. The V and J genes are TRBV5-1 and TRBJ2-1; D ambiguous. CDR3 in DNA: TGCGCCAGCAGCTTTTGGGCTCCGAATGAGCAGTTCTTC. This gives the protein CASSFWAPNEQFF.